Below are 6 T cell receptor beta chains sequenced from a single sample in a study of molecular identifiers for immune sequencing clone quantification. TCRdb re-called the PCR reads through MiXCR, storing one row per CDR3 protein. The sample has some 590,000 distinct CDR3 sequences, 25% seen once. The sample taken for sequencing was naive CD8+ T cells from blood, with Jurkat cell RNA spiked in. Indicated subset: FACS-sorted CD8+CD4-CCR7+CD45RA+ naive T cells. The receptors were gathered from a human donor in good health. Some libraries in this study had Jurkat cell RNA spiked in.

As for this clonotype: A much larger clone lies one base from this, so it may be a read error. This chain joins TRBV27 and TRBJ1-1, with D maybe TRBD1 (5 bases). Germline CDR1 reads MNHEY; CDR2 reads SMNVEV (reference sequence). This CDR3 is built from 13 residues. CDR3 coding DNA: TGTGCCTGCAGTTTACAGACAGAATCTGAAGCTTTCTTT. Protein: CACSLQTESEAFF.

The chain is built from TRBV7-9 and TRBJ1-2, with D tentatively TRBD1 (6 bases). The CDR3 has 17 amino acids. Germline V CDR1 and CDR2: SEHNR, FQNEAQ (reference sequence). Trimming took 1 base from V and 2 from J, leaving 17 bases between them. The CDR3 spells CASSLGGHFMINYGYTF. Here the CDR3 DNA reads TGTGCCAGCAGCTTAGGGGGACATTTTATGATCAACTATGGCTACACCTTC.

This clonotype was counted between two and nine times. J is TRBJ2-7 and V is TRBV2; TRBD1 matches 11 bases. V trimming: 8 bases; J trimming: 4 bases; junction bases outside the gene matches: 7. Germline loops: CDR1 SNHLY, CDR2 FYNNEI. The CDR3 has 14 residues. CDR3 region: CASRKGQGGYEQYF. Written as DNA, the CDR3 is TGTGCCAGCCGAAAGGGACAGGGGGGGTACGAGCAGTACTTC.

The sample holds a few counts of this clonotype. The chain recombines TRBV27 with TRBJ1-5; weak D call: TRBD1 (6 bases). Germline V gene data show CDR1 as MNHEY and CDR2 as SMNVEV (reference sequence). V was trimmed by 6 bases and J by 6 bases, leaving 15 bases between them. CDR3 length equals 14 residues. CDR3 sequence reads: CASRSQGLAQPQHF. In DNA form, the CDR3 reads TGTGCCAGCAGGTCCCAGGGGTTAGCTCAGCCCCAGCATTTT.

This clonotype appeared many times. The chain carries TRBV6-5 and TRBJ2-1, with D uncertain. Looked up from germline, CDR1 is MNHEY and CDR2 is SVGAGI. The CDR3 extends over 13 amino acids. V lost 4 bases to trimming and J lost 0 bases, with 4 bases between them. CDR3 loop: CASSLASYNEQFF. The DNA of the CDR3 is TGTGCCAGCAGTTTAGCCTCCTACAATGAGCAGTTCTTC.

In its sample, this clonotype was seen a few times. The rearrangement links TRBV5-6 to TRBJ2-5; D possibly matches TRBD1 or TRBD2 (5 bases each). Germline values: CDR1 SGHDT, CDR2 YYEEEE. Trimming took 3 bases from V and 1 from J, leaving 22 bases between them. CDR3 length equals 18 residues. CDR3 sequence reads: CASSSLEGAAGTQETQYF. The DNA of the CDR3 is TGTGCCAGCAGCTCCCTAGAAGGGGCAGCCGGGACCCAAGAGACCCAGTACTTC. The full variable domain, rest sourced from reference TRBV5-6 and TRBJ2-5, is DAGVTQSPTHLIKTRGQQVTLRCSPKSGHDTVSWYQQALGQGPQFIFQYYEEEERQRGNFPDRFSGHQFPNYSSELNVNALLLGDSALYLCASSSLEGAAGTQETQYFGPGTRLLVL.